One TCR beta chain is described in this entry. This clonotype was picked up many times. No cognate antigen has been identified for it. Nothing much larger sits one base from this clone, and base qualities are not available. Amplification of TCR beta CDR3 regions was carried out from RNA transcripts. The TCR CDR3 was subjected to a first round of RT-PCR using the HTBI primer set and the Qiagen OneStep RT-PCR kit. Libraries were constructed in a second round of multiplex PCR, after which size selection and purification were performed. Libraries were sequenced paired-end with 100 bp reads on an Illumina HiSeq2000. For the original study's pipeline: SOAPnuke was used to process the raw data, removing reads that contained adapters or uncalled bases, had a mean Phred below 15, or lacked an exact match to the constant primer or identifier. COPE v1.2.5 was used to merge high-quality paired reads, and clonotypes were defined as unique nucleotide sequences. Clonotypes were aligned to IMGT TRBV, TRBD and TRBJ reference segments using MiTCR v1.1. Only V-J combinations with frequency above 0.0001, covering 99.2% of repertoires, were analysed. A TCS score was defined as the ratio between F50 (clonal expansion) and ExV (chaos), using BLOSUM62-based TCRdist between CDR3 peptides within each V-J. Welch's t-statistics and random forest reduced several hundred V-J features to roughly 13, which were used in a naive Bayes classifier (R e1071). TCRdb ran its own pipeline on the public reads, namely fastp trimming at Q25 and MiXCR clone calling, and kept in-frame beta chains. Every entry covers one CDR3 protein and lists the most common genes and DNA from its rows. TCRdb assigned the V and J calls; the authors' analysis was not used. The sample table holds about 420,000 distinct CDR3 sequences, of which 15% to 17% were seen once. The leading ten clones occupy around 7.7% of the sample.

Graves' hyperthyroidism was defined as stable when no progression to ophthalmopathy occurred over 18 months of follow-up. The hyperthyroidism patients were between 18 and 65 years old and newly diagnosed, with a disease duration of less than 2 months. The study excluded patients with uncontrolled infections, other autoimmune diseases, pregnancy or lactation. Diagnoses were established on the basis of clinical symptoms, serum thyroxine and TRAb, thyroid ultrasound, and orbital computed tomography. PBMCs were isolated from about 9.2 ml of fresh peripheral blood by Ficoll-Paque density gradient centrifugation. Trizol reagent was used to extract total RNA, and RNA quality was then checked on an Agilent 2100 Bioanalyzer. The sample comes from a study of T cells in Graves' hyperthyroidism and ophthalmopathy (dated by TCRdb to the late 2010s). Background on the whole study: Peripheral blood samples were taken at initial diagnosis, before any treatment was given. Once sampling was done, hyperthyroidism patients were given methimazole at a starting dose of 30 mg daily, whereas ophthalmopathy patients were given high-dose intravenous methylprednisolone. TCR Vbeta CDR3 sequencing of fewer than 150 peripheral blood samples (over 40 ophthalmopathy, 75 to 85 hyperthyroidism and roughly 17 progressor patients) is reported in the paper. The study also compared thyroid tissue and blood T-cell repertoires from five or six Graves' hyperthyroidism patients. Whether ophthalmopathy could be predicted prospectively was tested in an independent validation cohort made up of 18 to 20 hyperthyroidism patients plus 17 patients who later progressed to ophthalmopathy. To identify distinguishing TCR V-J signatures, a discovery cohort of 100 patients was used, comprising some 45 with Graves' ophthalmopathy and around 57 with stable Graves' hyperthyroidism. The 90 to 100 discovery patients were randomly split 7:3 into training and test sets.

At the junction V is shortened by 1 base and J by 1 base; bases outside the gene matches: 2. The CDR3 has 15 amino acids, counting the end cysteine and phenylalanine. CDR3 DNA only is kept here, 45 bases in frame from base 1. Taken from the germline V gene (reference sequence), the CDR1 and CDR2 loops are LGHDT and YNNKEL. Study-wide conclusions, independent of this receptor: A 13 V-J signature model separated ophthalmopathy from stable hyperthyroidism, with about 90% sensitivity and roughly 82% specificity in cross-validation and 80%/75% in testing. In validation, the model predicted progression to ophthalmopathy a median of 6.5 months before onset, with approximately 71% sensitivity and about 75% specificity. Sample size was not statistically predetermined, and blinding of investigators to group allocation was not performed. Most expanded thyroid clonotypes (frequency above 0.001) were also found in blood, which suggests that blood repertoires may mirror thyroid immune responses.

This clonotype was sampled from a woman younger than 30 with Graves' hyperthyroidism. The sample was blood. The V and J genes are TRBV3-1 and TRBJ2-3, with 7 bases aligning to TRBD2. The DNA sequence reads TGTGCCAGCAGCCAAGGACTAGCCCGCACAGATACGCAGTATTTT. This encodes CASSQGLARTDTQYF.